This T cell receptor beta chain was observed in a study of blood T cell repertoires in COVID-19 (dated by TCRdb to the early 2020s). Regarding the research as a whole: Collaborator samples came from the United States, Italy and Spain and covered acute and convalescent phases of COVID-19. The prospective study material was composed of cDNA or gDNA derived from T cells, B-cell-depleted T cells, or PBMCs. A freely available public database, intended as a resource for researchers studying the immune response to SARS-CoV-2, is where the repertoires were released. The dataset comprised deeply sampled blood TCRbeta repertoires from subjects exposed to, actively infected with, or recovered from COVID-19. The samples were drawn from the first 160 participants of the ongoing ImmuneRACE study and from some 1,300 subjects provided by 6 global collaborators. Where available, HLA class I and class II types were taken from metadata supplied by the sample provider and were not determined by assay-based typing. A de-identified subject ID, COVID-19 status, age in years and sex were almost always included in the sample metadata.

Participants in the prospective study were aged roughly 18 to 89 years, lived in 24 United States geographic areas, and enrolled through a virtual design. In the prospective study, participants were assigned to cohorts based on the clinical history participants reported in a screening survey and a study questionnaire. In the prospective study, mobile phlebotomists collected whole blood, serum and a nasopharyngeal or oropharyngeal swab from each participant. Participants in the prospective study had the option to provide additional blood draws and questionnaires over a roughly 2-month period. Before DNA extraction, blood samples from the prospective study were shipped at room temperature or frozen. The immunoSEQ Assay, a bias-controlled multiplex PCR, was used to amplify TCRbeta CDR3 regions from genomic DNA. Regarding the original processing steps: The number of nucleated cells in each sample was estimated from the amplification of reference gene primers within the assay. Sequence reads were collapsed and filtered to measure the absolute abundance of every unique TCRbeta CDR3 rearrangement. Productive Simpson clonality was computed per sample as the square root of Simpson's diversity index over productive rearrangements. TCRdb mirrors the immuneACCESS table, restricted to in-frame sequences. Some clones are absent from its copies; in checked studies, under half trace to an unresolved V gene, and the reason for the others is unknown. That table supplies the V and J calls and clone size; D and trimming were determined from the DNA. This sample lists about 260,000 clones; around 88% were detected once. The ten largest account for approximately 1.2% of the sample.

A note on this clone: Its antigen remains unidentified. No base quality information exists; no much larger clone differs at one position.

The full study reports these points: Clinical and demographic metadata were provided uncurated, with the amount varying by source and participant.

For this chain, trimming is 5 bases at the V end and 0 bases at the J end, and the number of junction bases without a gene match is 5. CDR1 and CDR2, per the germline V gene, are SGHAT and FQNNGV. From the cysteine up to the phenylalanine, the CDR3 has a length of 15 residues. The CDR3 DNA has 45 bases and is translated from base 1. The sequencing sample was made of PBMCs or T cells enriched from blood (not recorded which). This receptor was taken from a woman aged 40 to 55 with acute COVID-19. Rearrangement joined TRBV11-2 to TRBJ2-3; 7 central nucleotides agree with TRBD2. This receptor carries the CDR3 CASSPLATSTDTQYF. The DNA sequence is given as TGTGCCAGCAGCCCACTAGCGACTAGCACAGATACGCAGTATTTT.